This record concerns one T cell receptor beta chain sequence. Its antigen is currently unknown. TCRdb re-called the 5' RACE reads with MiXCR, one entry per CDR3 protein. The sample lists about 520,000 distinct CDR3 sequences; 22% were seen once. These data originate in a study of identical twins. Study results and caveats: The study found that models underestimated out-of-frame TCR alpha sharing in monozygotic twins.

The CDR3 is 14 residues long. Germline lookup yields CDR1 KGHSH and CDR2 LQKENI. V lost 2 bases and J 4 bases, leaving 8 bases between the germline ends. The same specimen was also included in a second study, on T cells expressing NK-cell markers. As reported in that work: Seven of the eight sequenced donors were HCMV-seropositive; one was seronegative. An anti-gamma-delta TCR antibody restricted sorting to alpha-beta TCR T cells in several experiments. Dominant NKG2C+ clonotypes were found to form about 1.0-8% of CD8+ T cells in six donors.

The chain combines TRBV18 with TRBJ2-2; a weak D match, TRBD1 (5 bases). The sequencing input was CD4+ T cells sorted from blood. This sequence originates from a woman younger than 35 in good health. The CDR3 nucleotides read TGTGCCAGCTCACCAAGTGGGGCCACCGGGGAGCTGTTTTTT. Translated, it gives CASSPSGATGELFF.